This entry features one T cell receptor (beta chain) sequence. Original data processing: Amplification from reference gene primers served as the basis for estimated nucleated cell counts. The repertoire was sequenced with immunoSEQ multiplex PCR; TCRdb's copy has only in-frame clones and lacks some. V and J calls and clone size follow that table, whereas D and trimming were derived from the DNA. The sample has 95,000 to 150,000 clones; roughly 75% are singletons. The sample comes from a study of blood T cell repertoires in COVID-19. The material sequenced was peripheral blood. This clonotype originated in a man between 60 and 75 years old with active or convalescent COVID-19.

The CDR3 protein is CASSFSTGEGEGYTF. The DNA of the CDR3 is TGTGCCAGCAGCTTCTCGACAGGGGAGGGAGAAGGCTACACCTTC. The V and J genes are TRBV9 and TRBJ1-2; 8 positions match TRBD1. There are 15 residues in the CDR3. The V segment lost 4 bases and the J segment 8 bases; nucleotides outside the gene matches: 13. CDR1 SGDLS and CDR2 YYNGEE come from the germline V gene.